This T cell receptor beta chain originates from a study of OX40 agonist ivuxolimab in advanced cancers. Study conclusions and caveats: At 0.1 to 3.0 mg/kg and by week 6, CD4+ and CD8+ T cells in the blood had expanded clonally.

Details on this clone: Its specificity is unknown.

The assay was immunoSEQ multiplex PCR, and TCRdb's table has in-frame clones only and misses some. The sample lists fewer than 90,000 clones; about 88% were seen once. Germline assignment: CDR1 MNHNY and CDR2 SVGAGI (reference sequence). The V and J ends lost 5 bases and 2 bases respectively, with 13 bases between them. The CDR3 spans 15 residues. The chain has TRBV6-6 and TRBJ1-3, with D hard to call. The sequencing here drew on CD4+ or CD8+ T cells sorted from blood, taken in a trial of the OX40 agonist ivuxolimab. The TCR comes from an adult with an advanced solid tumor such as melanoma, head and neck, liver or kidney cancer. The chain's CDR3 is CASSIGPTAGNTIYF. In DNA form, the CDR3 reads TGTGCCAGCAGTATCGGGCCGACCGCTGGAAACACCATATATTTT.